These 5 T cell receptor beta chains were sequenced from one sample in a study of shared clonotypes between healthy human individuals. Data came from immunoSEQ multiplex PCR; TCRdb stores just in-frame clones and leaves some out. This sample has roughly 2.5 million clones, with roughly nine tenths found just once. The material sequenced was naive CD4+ T cells sorted from blood. The subset here: CD45RA+ positively selected. These receptors all stem from a man between 18 and 29 years old in good health.

Turning to this clone: Other nucleotide sequences from this sample produce the same CDR3. The genes are TRBV28 and TRBJ1-2; 9 bases align to TRBD1. CDR3 length equals 13 residues. With V trimmed by 6 bases and J by 5 bases, 4 bases remained unmatched. CDR1 is MDHEN and CDR2 is SYDVKM in the germline V gene. CDR3 in DNA: TGTGCCAGCAGCTCGGACAGGGGATATGGCTACACCTTC. Amino acids: CASSSDRGYGYTF.

The chain employs TRBV5-1 and TRBJ1-1; D is unclear. Trimming pared 5 bases from V and 3 bases from J, leaving 14 bases between. The CDR3 consists of 14 residues. Germline values: CDR1 SGHRS, CDR2 YFSETQ. The DNA of the CDR3 is TGCGCCAGCAGGGGCTCGGCGGGATACACTGAAGCTTTCTTT. As protein: CASRGSAGYTEAFF. Using reference TRBV5-1 and TRBJ1-1 for the parts outside the CDR3, the full variable domain is KAGVTQTPRYLIKTRGQQVTLSCSPISGHRSVSWYQQTPGQGLQFLFEYFSETQRNKGNFPGRFSGRQFSNSRSEMNVSTLELGDSALYLCASRGSAGYTEAFFGQGTRLTVV.

The gene calls are TRBV28 and TRBJ1-5; D perhaps matches TRBD1 (5 bases). Trimming removed 7 bases at V and 4 bases at J, with 17 bases between. The germline V gene encodes CDR1 MDHEN and CDR2 SYDVKM. This CDR3 spans 15 amino acids. The DNA for the CDR3 is TGTGCCAGCACTCTGGGGGGGGTGACGAATCAGCCCCAGCATTTT. Residues: CASTLGGVTNQPQHF. Looking up the rest from reference TRBV28 and TRBJ1-5 gives the full variable domain: DVKVTQSSRYLVKRTGEKVFLECVQDMDHENMFWYRQDPGLGLRLIYFSYDVKMKEKGDIPEGYSVSREKKERFSLILESASTNQTSMYLCASTLGGVTNQPQHFGDGTRLSIL.

This clone has just one count. V gene TRBV5-1 combines with J gene TRBJ2-3; the match to TRBD2 covers 9 bases. Trimming at V came to 2 bases and at J to 2 bases, leaving 6 bases not matched to a gene. CDR1 and CDR2 (germline): SGHRS, YFSETQ. The CDR3 spans 16 residues. For the CDR3, the DNA is TGCGCCAGCAGCTTATCATCTAGCGGGAACACAGATACGCAGTATTTT. Translating gives CASSLSSSGNTDTQYF.

The rearrangement links TRBV5-6 to TRBJ2-7; the D gene is possibly TRBD2 (6 bases). The germline V gene encodes CDR1 SGHDT and CDR2 YYEEEE. There are 13 residues in the CDR3. V shed 3 bases and J shed 4 bases, with 11 bases lying between them. DNA of the CDR3: TGTGCCAGCAGCTACCTAGCGACATACGAGCAGTACTTC. This codes for CASSYLATYEQYF.